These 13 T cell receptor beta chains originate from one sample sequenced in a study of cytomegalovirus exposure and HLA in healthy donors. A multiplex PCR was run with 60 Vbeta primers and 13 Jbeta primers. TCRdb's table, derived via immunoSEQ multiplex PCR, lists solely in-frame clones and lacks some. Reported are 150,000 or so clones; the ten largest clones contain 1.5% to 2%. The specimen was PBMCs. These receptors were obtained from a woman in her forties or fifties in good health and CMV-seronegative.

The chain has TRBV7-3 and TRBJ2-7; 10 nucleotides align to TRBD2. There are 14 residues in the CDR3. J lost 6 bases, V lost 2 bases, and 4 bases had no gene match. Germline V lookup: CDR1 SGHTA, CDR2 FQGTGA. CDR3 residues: CASSLLAGAPEQYF. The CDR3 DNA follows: TGTGCCAGCAGCTTACTAGCGGGAGCGCCCGAGCAGTACTTC.

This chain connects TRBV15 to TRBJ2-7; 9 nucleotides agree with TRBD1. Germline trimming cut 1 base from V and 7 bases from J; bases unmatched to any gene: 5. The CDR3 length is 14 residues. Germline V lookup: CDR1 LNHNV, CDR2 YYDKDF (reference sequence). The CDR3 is CATSRAGTGQEQYF. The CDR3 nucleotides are TGTGCCACCAGCAGAGCCGGGACAGGGCAGGAGCAGTACTTC.

The CDR3 region has the DNA TGTGCCAGCAGTTACCCCCTCGGACAGGGGAACACTGAAGCTTTCTTT. This gives the protein CASSYPLGQGNTEAFF. This rearrangement joins TRBV6-6 to TRBJ1-1, with 8 bases fitting TRBD1. The CDR3 loop spans 16 amino acids. After removal of 2 bases from V and 1 base from J, the junction contained 6 bases not matched to a gene. Germline assignment: CDR1 MNHNY and CDR2 SVGAGI (reference sequence).

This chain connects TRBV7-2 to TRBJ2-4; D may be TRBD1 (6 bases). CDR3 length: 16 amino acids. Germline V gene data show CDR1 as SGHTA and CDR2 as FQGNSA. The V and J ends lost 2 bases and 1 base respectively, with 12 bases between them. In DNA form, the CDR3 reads TGTGCCAGCAGCTTATACAGGGAAGGGGCCAAAAACATTCAGTACTTC. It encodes CASSLYREGAKNIQYF.

CDR3 loop: CASSYTGGGFTEAFF. DNA of the CDR3: TGTGCCAGCAGTTACACGGGGGGAGGGTTCACTGAAGCTTTCTTT. This sequence joins TRBV6-5 and TRBJ1-1, with a tentative D call TRBD1 (5 bases). CDR1 is MNHEY, CDR2 SVGAGI, per germline. Trimming took off 2 bases at V and 4 bases at J, with 14 bases between the two ends. The CDR3 has 15 residues.

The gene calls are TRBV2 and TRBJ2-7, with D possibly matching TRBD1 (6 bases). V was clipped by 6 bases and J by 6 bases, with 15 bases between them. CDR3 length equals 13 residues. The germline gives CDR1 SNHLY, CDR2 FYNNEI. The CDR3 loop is CASRYYRDGEQYF. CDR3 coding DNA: TGTGCCAGCAGGTATTACAGGGACGGCGAGCAGTACTTC.

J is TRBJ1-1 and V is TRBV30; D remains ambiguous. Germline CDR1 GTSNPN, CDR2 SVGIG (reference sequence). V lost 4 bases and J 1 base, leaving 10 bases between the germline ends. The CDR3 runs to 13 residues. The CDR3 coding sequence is TGTGCCTGGACCCCCCGGAGGAACACTGAAGCTTTCTTT. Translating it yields CAWTPRRNTEAFF.

Written as DNA, the CDR3 is TGTGCCATCAGTGGGCCGGACAGCTCCTACGAGCAGTACTTC. Translating gives CAISGPDSSYEQYF. The chain is built from TRBV10-3 and TRBJ2-7; tentatively, D is TRBD1 (6 bases). Trimming took off 4 bases at V and 0 bases at J, with 10 bases between the two ends. The length of the CDR3 is 14 residues. Germline V gene lookup returns CDR1 ENHRY and CDR2 SYGVKD.

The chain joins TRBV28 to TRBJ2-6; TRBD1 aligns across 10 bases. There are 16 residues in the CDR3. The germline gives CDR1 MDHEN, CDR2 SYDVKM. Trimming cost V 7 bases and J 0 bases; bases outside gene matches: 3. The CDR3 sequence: CASTTGGDSGANVLTF. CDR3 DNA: TGTGCCAGCACGACAGGGGGCGACTCTGGGGCCAACGTCCTGACTTTC. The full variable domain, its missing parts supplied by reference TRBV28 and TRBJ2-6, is DVKVTQSSRYLVKRTGEKVFLECVQDMDHENMFWYRQDPGLGLRLIYFSYDVKMKEKGDIPEGYSVSREKKERFSLILESASTNQTSMYLCASTTGGDSGANVLTFGAGSRLTVL.

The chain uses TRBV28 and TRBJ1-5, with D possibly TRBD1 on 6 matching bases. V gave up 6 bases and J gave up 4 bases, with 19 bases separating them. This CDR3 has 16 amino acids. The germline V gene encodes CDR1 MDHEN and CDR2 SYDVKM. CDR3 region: CASSPAGAYRNQPQHF. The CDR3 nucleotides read TGTGCCAGCAGCCCCGCGGGGGCTTATCGGAATCAGCCCCAGCATTTT.

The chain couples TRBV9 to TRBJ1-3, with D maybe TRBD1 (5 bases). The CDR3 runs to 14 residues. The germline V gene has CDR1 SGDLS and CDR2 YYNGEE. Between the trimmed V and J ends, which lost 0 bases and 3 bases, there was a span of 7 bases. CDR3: CASSVAGGGNTIYF. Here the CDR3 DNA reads TGTGCCAGCAGCGTAGCCGGGGGTGGAAACACCATATATTTT.

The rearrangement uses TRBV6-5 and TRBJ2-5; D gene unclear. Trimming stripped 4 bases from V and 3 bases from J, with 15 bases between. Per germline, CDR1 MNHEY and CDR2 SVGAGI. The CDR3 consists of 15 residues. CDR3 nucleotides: TGTGCCAGCAGTTCCCCCTCGGGTCCCAAAGAGACCCAGTACTTC. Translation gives CASSSPSGPKETQYF.

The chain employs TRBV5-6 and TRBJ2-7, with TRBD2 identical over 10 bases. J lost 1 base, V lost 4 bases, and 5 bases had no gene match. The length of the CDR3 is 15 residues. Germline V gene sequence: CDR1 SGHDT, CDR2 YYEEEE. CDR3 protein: CASSRGTSVSYEQYF. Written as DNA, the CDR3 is TGTGCCAGCAGCCGGGGGACTAGCGTTTCCTACGAGCAGTACTTC.